These 13 T cell receptor beta chains came from one sample sequenced in a study of spatial heterogeneity in lung cancer. TCRdb ran MiXCR on the 5' RACE reads and lists one entry per CDR3 protein. This sample has around 13,000 distinct CDR3 sequences, with 14% found just once. The time point: sample taken at primary tumor resection. Whole RNA, isolated from tumor, nontumor lung or frozen PBMC, was sequenced without prior sorting. The sample was PBMCs, taken at surgery. The receptors derive from a male donor with early-stage non-small cell lung cancer.

This clonotype has a count of ten or more. The DNA for the CDR3 is TGTGCCATCAGTGCGACCGGGACAGGGGACACCGGGGAGCTGTTTTTT. It translates to CAISATGTGDTGELFF. V is TRBV10-3 and J is TRBJ2-2; 10 positions match TRBD1. CDR1 is ENHRY, CDR2 SYGVKD, per germline. This CDR3 comprises 16 residues. Trimming at V came to 4 bases and at J to 3 bases, leaving 5 bases not matched to a gene.

This chain uses TRBV4-1 with TRBJ2-5; D possibly corresponds to TRBD1 (5 bases). Per germline, CDR1 MGHRA and CDR2 YSYEKL. This CDR3 has 13 amino acids. The V gene lost 4 bases and the J gene lost 1 base, with 7 bases spanning the gap. The CDR3 here is CASSPRVQETQYF. DNA for the CDR3: TGCGCCAGCAGCCCCAGGGTCCAAGAGACCCAGTACTTC.

Remarks on this clonotype: At one of its ends the junction is not consistent with the germline gene, which may arise from a read error. V gene TRBV20-1 combines with J gene TRBJ1-5; D may be TRBD1 (6 bases). The CDR3 spans 12 residues. Germline CDR1 and CDR2: DFQATT and SNEGSKA (reference sequence). CDR3 in DNA: TGCAGTGCTATTGGGGACAATCAGCCCCGGCATTTT. This translates into CSAIGDNQPRHF.

This clonotype was recorded at least ten times. This chain uses TRBV27 with TRBJ2-7; tentatively, D is TRBD1 (5 bases). Trimming left V 10 bases short and J 2 bases short, with 21 bases between. The CDR3 has 15 amino acids. CDR1 MNHEY and CDR2 SMNVEV come from the germline V gene (reference sequence). In DNA, the CDR3 is TGTGCCACCAAACCCAAAGGGGTGGGGACCTACGAGCAGTACTTC. The encoded protein is CATKPKGVGTYEQYF.

This clonotype was found many times. The chain recombines TRBV14 with TRBJ2-1; the D is unclear. Per the germline V gene, CDR1 is SGHDN and CDR2 is FVKESK. Deletions cut 4 bases from V and 0 bases from J, with 13 bases between. The CDR3 has 16 amino acids. The CDR3 here is CASSPLPPSSYNEQFF. The CDR3 coding sequence is TGTGCCAGCAGCCCTCTCCCCCCGAGCTCCTACAATGAGCAGTTCTTC. The full variable domain, completed using reference TRBV14 and TRBJ2-1, is EAGVTQFPSHSVIEKGQTVTLRCDPISGHDNLYWYRRVMGKEIKFLLHFVKESKQDESGMPNNRFLAERTGGTYSTLKVQPAELEDSGVYFCASSPLPPSSYNEQFFGPGTRLTVL.

The chain links TRBV4-1 to TRBJ2-1; D may be TRBD1 (6 bases). The CDR3 loop spans 17 amino acids. The germline gives CDR1 MGHRA, CDR2 YSYEKL. The V end was cut by 1 base, the J end by 2 bases, with 15 bases between. CDR3 bases: TGCGCCAGCAGCCAAGGCTTCCCGACAGGAGCCTACAATGAGCAGTTCTTC. Translated, it gives CASSQGFPTGAYNEQFF.

The CDR3 DNA sequence: TGTGCCAGCAGCTTAGCGCATAGTAGTTACAATGAGCAGTTCTTC. This codes for CASSLAHSSYNEQFF. J is TRBJ2-1 and V is TRBV7-6; D ambiguous. Germline V CDR1 and CDR2: SGHVS, FNYEAQ. There are 15 residues in the CDR3. Trimming removed 0 bases from V and 4 bases from J, with 10 bases in between.

This clonotype appeared many times. The genes are TRBV29-1 and TRBJ2-7; 8 bases match TRBD2. This CDR3 region has 14 residues. The germline V gene encodes CDR1 SQVTM and CDR2 ANQGSEA. V shed 1 base, J shed 0 bases, and the junction held 2 bases outside the gene matches. The CDR3 bases are TGCAGCGTTGAAGCCCGGGGGGGCTCCTACGAGCAGTACTTC. Protein product: CSVEARGGSYEQYF.

This clonotype was seen ten or more times. This chain connects TRBV3-1 to TRBJ2-6; D call uncertain. Trimming removed 1 base from V and 0 bases from J, with 10 bases in between. CDR3 length equals 17 residues. Germline assignment: CDR1 LGHDT and CDR2 YNNKEL (reference sequence). DNA for the CDR3: TGTGCCAGCAGCCAAGGATTTGGCCTCTCTGGGGCCAACGTCCTGACTTTC. This sequence encodes CASSQGFGLSGANVLTF.

There are a few counts of this clonotype. This chain connects TRBV5-1 to TRBJ2-3; 8 nucleotides agree with TRBD2. The V gene's germline CDR1 is SGHRS and CDR2 YFSETQ. The CDR3 is 15 amino acids. The J segment lost 3 bases and the V segment lost 2 bases, leaving 5 bases of the junction unmatched. DNA for the CDR3: TGCGCCAGCAGCTTCGGGACTAGTAATACAGATACGCAGTATTTT. This encodes CASSFGTSNTDTQYF.

There are a few counts of this clonotype. The chain uses TRBV6-2 or TRBV6-3 and TRBJ2-3, with D unresolved. Looked up from germline, CDR1 is MNHEY and CDR2 is SVGEGT. V was pared by 4 bases and J by 4 bases, with 6 bases between. The CDR3 covers 12 residues. The CDR3 sequence is CASSSNSDTQYF. CDR3 in DNA: TGTGCCAGCAGTTCGAATTCAGATACGCAGTATTTT.

This clonotype came up many times. V gene TRBV24-1 combines with J gene TRBJ2-2; D is undetermined. Germline lookup yields CDR1 KGHDR and CDR2 SFDVKD. Trimming shortened V by 3 bases and J by 6 bases, and 19 bases separated the two germline ends. This CDR3 is 17 amino acids long. Here the CDR3 reads CATSDGKRRSRAGELFF. In nucleotides, the CDR3 is TGTGCCACCAGTGATGGAAAACGGCGTTCCCGGGCCGGGGAGCTGTTTTTT.

In this sample, this clonotype turned up a few times. The V call is TRBV27, the J call TRBJ1-5; TRBD1 might be the D (6 bases). V was cut by 6 bases and J by 7 bases, with 13 bases left in between. Germline V lookup: CDR1 MNHEY, CDR2 SMNVEV (reference sequence). The CDR3 runs 13 residues. CDR3 protein: CASSPNRVQPQHF. The CDR3 DNA follows: TGTGCCAGCAGCCCCAACAGGGTCCAGCCCCAGCATTTT.